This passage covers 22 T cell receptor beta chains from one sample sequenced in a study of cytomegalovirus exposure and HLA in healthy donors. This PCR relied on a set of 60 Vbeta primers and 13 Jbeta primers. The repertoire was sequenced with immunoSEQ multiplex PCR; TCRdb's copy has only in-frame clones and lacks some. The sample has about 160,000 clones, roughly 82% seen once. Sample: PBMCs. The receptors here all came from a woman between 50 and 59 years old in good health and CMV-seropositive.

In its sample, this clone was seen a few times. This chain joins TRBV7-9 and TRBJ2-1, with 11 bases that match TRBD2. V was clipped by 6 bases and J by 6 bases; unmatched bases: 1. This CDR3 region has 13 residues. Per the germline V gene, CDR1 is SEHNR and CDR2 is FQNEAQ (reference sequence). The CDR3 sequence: CASSLAGGNEQFF. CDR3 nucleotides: TGTGCCAGCAGTCTAGCGGGGGGCAATGAGCAGTTCTTC.

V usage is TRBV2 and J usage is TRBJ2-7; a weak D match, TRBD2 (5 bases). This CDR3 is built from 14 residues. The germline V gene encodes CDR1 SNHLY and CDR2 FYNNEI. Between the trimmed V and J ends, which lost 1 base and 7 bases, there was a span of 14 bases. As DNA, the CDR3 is TGTGCCAGCAGTGAAGTACAACTACCGGGGGAGCAGTACTTC. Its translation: CASSEVQLPGEQYF.

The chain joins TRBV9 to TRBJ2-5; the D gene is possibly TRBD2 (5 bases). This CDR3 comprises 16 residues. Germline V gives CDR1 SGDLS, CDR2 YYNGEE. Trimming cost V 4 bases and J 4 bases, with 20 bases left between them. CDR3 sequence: CASSPHPDSRGETQYF. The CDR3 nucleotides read TGTGCCAGCAGCCCTCACCCGGACTCCCGGGGAGAGACCCAGTACTTC.

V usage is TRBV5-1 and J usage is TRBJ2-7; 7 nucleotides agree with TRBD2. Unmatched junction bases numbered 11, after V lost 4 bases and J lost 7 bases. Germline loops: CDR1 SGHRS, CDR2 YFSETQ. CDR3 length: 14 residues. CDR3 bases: TGCGCCAGCAGCCTCTCGGGGGGAGTAGCAGAGCAGTACTTC. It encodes CASSLSGGVAEQYF.

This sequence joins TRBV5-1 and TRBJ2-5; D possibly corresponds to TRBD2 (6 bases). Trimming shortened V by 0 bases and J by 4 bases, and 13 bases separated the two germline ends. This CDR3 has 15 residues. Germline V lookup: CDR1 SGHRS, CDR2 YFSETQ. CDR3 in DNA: TGCGCCAGCAGCTTGGAACTCGGGGGTGGAGAGACCCAGTACTTC. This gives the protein CASSLELGGGETQYF.

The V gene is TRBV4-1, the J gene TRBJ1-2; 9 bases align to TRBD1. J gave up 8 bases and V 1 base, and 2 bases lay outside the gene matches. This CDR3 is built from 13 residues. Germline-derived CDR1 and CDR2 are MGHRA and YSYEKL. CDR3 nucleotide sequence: TGCGCCAGCAGCCAAGGGGACAGGGAGGGCTACACCTTC. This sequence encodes CASSQGDREGYTF.

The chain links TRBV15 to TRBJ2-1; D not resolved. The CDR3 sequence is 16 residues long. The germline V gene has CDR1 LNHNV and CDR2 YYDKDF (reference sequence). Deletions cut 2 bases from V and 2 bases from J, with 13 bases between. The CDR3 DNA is TGTGCCACCAGCAGACAGGTCAGTTTCACCTACAATGAGCAGTTCTTC. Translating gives CATSRQVSFTYNEQFF.

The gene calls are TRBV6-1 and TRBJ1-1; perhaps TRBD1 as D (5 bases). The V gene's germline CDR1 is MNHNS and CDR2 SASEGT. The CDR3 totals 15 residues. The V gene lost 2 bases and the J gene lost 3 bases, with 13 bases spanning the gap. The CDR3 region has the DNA TGTGCCAGCAGTGAATGGGGCCCTGGGGACACTGAAGCTTTCTTT. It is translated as CASSEWGPGDTEAFF.

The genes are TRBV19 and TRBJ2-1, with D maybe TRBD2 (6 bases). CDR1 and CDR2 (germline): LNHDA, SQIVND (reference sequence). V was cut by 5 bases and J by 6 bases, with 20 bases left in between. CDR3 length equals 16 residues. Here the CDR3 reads CASSSLEGGTPNEQFF. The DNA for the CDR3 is TGTGCCAGTAGTTCCTTGGAGGGTGGGACCCCCAATGAGCAGTTCTTC.

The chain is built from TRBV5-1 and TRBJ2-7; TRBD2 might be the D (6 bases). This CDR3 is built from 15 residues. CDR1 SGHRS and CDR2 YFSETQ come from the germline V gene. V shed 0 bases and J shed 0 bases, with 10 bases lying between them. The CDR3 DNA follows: TGCGCCAGCAGCTTGGGAGACGGGAGCTCCTACGAGCAGTACTTC. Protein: CASSLGDGSSYEQYF.

CDR3 sequence reads: CASSDRSSGGYEQYF. The CDR3 DNA reads as TGTGCCAGCAGTGATAGGAGTAGCGGGGGCTACGAGCAGTACTTC. This chain uses TRBV2 with TRBJ2-7; TRBD2 aligns across 9 bases. The CDR3 loop spans 15 amino acids. The junction had 6 bases not matched to a gene; V was cut back by 3 bases and J by 3 bases. Germline loops: CDR1 SNHLY, CDR2 FYNNEI.

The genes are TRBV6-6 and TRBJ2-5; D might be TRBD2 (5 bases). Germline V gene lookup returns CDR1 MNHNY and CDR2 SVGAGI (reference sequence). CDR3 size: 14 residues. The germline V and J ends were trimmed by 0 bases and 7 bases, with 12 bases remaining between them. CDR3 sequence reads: CASSYSSEGGTQYF. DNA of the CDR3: TGTGCCAGCAGTTACTCGTCGGAAGGAGGGACCCAGTACTTC.

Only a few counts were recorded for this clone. In nucleotides, the CDR3 is TGTGCCAGCAGCCACCGACAGACCGGGGAGCTGTTTTTT. Amino acids: CASSHRQTGELFF. The V call is TRBV7-9, the J call TRBJ2-2; D might be TRBD1 (5 bases). This CDR3 spans 13 amino acids. The germline V and J ends were trimmed by 5 bases and 5 bases, with 9 bases remaining between them. Germline CDR1 SEHNR, CDR2 FQNEAQ (reference sequence).

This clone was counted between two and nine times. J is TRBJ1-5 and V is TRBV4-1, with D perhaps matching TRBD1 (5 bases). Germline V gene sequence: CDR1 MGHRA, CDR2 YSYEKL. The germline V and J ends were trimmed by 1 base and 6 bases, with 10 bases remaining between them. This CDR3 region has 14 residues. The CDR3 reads CASSQVGRGQPQHF. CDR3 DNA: TGCGCCAGCAGCCAAGTGGGGCGGGGTCAGCCCCAGCATTTT.

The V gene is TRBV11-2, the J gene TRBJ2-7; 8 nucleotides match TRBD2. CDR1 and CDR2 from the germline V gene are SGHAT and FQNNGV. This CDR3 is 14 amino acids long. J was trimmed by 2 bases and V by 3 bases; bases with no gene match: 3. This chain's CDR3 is CASSFAGGPYEQYF. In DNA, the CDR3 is TGTGCCAGCAGCTTTGCGGGGGGACCCTACGAGCAGTACTTC.

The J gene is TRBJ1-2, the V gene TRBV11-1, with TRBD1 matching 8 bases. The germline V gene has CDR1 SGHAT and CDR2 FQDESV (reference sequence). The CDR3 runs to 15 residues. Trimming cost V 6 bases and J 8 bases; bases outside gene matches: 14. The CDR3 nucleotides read TGTGCCAGCAGTCCGAGAGGACAGGGTGGGAGCGGCTACACCTTC. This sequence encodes CASSPRGQGGSGYTF.

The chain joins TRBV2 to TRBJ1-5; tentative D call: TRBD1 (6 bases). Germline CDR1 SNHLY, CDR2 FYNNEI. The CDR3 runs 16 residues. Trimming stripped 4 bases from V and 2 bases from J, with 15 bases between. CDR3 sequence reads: CASSVPGGDGNQPQHF. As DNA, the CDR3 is TGTGCCAGCAGTGTTCCGGGGGGCGATGGCAATCAGCCCCAGCATTTT.

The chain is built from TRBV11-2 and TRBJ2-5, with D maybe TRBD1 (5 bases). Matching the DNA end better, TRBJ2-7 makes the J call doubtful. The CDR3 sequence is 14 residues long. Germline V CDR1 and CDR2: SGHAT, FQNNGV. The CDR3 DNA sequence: TGTGCCAGCAGCCTACAGGCTAACTCCTACGAGCAGTACTTC. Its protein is CASSLQANSYEQYF.

CDR3 nucleotide sequence: TGCGCCAGCAGCTTCATGATGGGGAGCCCCGGTCCCCTCCACTTT. This translates into CASSFMMGSPGPLHF. The gene calls are TRBV5-1 and TRBJ1-6; D is unclear. CDR1 SGHRS and CDR2 YFSETQ come from the germline V gene. Trimming pared 2 bases from V and 13 bases from J, leaving 19 bases between. The CDR3 contains 15 residues.

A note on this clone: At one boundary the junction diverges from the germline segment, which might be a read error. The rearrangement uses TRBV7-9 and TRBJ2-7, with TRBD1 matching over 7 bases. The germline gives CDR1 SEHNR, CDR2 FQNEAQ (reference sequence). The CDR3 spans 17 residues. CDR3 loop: CSSSAPDREGNRYEQYF. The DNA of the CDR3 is TGTTCCAGCAGCGCCCCAGACAGGGAAGGTAATCGGTACGAGCAGTACTTC.

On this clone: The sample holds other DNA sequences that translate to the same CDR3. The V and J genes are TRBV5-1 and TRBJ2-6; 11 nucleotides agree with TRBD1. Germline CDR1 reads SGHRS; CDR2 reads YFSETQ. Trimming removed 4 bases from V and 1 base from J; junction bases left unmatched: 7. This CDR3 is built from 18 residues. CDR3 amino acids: CASSTADRGRSGANVLTF. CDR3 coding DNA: TGCGCCAGCAGCACGGCGGACAGGGGGCGGTCTGGGGCCAACGTCCTGACTTTC. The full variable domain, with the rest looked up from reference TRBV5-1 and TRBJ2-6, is KAGVTQTPRYLIKTRGQQVTLSCSPISGHRSVSWYQQTPGQGLQFLFEYFSETQRNKGNFPGRFSGRQFSNSRSEMNVSTLELGDSALYLCASSTADRGRSGANVLTFGAGSRLTVL.

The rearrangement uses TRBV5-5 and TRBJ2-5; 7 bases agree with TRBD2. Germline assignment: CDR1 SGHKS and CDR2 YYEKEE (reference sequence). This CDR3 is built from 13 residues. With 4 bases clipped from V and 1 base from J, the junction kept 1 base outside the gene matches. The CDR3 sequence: CASSRLAQETQYF. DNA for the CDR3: TGTGCCAGCAGCCGACTAGCCCAAGAGACCCAGTACTTC. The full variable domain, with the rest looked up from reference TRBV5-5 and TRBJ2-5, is DAGVTQSPTHLIKTRGQQVTLRCSPISGHKSVSWYQQVLGQGPQFIFQYYEKEERGRGNFPDRFSARQFPNYSSELNVNALLLGDSALYLCASSRLAQETQYFGPGTRLLVL.